The sequence of this T cell receptor (beta chain) was determined in a study of persistence of HIV-infected CD4 T cells. Sequencing used immunoSEQ version 4 in survey mode. Profiling relied on immunoSEQ multiplex PCR, and the TCRdb table lists in-frame clones only, not all of them. The data show 35,000 to 40,000 clones, with 75% to 90% seen just once and approximately 1.5% held by the top ten. Lysates of CMV-infected fibroblasts at 10 ug/mL stimulated these cells. Memory cells lacking CD40L and CD69 with high CD45RO were sorted. CD4+ T cell counts exceeded 400 cells/uL; CMV serology was positive. Stimulated PBMCs had first been depleted of CD8+ T cells. A remark on this clone: The antigen is not known.

The CDR3 has 15 amino acids. V was clipped by 4 bases and J by 5 bases; unmatched bases: 10. Germline V gene data show CDR1 as SGHDN and CDR2 as FVKESK. The receptor was derived from an adult man with HIV who was CMV-seropositive. This chain connects TRBV14 to TRBJ1-1; TRBD1 matches 7 bases. The sample here was CD4+ T cells sorted from PBMCs after 18-hour stimulation, taken from a patient who received antiretroviral therapy. The CDR3 sequence: CASSPFAGGGTEAFF. In nucleotides, the CDR3 is TGTGCCAGCAGCCCTTTTGCAGGGGGAGGAACTGAAGCTTTCTTT.